This T cell receptor beta chain was identified in a study of cytomegalovirus exposure and HLA in healthy donors. The PCR was carried out with 60 Vbeta primers and 13 Jbeta primers. Profiling relied on immunoSEQ multiplex PCR, and the TCRdb table lists in-frame clones only, not all of them. This table has about 100,000 clones, roughly 85% appearing once. CDR3 length: 13 amino acids. Trimming removed 4 bases from V and 4 bases from J; junction bases left unmatched: 4. Germline lookup yields CDR1 SGHRS and CDR2 YFSETQ. Study outcomes and limitations: Most TCRs appeared rarely, but some public TCRs recurred in many donors.

With respect to this clone: What it binds is not known.

The V call is TRBV5-1, the J call TRBJ2-7, with 8 nucleotides matching TRBD1. The sequenced sample consisted of PBMCs. The TCR originated in a man aged 60 to 69 in good health and CMV-seropositive. In DNA, the CDR3 is TGCGCCAGCAGCACGACAGGGGAGTACGAGCAGTACTTC. Amino acid sequence: CASSTTGEYEQYF.